Shown below are 11 T cell receptor beta chains from a single sample sequenced in a study of T cell changes during pregnancy in multiple sclerosis. Only in-frame clones appear in the TCRdb table, and some are missing; sequencing was by immunoSEQ multiplex PCR. The sample shows about 70,000 clones, over 90% of them seen only once. This specimen was CD4+ T cells from peripheral blood mononuclear cells, taken after pregnancy. The receptors were gathered from a female donor with multiple sclerosis, enrolled in a pregnancy study.

V gene TRBV7-8 combines with J gene TRBJ1-1, with TRBD1 matching 8 bases. Germline V CDR1 and CDR2: SGHVS, FQNEAQ. The J segment lost 5 bases and the V segment lost 3 bases, leaving 5 bases of the junction unmatched. This CDR3 is built from 14 residues. CDR3 bases: TGTGCCAGCAGCTTCCGGACAGGGTTTACTGAAGCTTTCTTT. This translates into CASSFRTGFTEAFF.

This chain connects TRBV2 to TRBJ2-7; TRBD2 might be the D (5 bases). Trimming removed 6 bases from V and 6 bases from J, with 12 bases in between. The CDR3 runs to 12 residues. Germline V gene data show CDR1 as SNHLY and CDR2 as FYNNEI. The CDR3, as DNA: TGTGCCAGCAGGGCCCATCGGGGCGAGCAGTACTTC. This encodes CASRAHRGEQYF.

This clone was recorded a few times. This chain joins TRBV9 and TRBJ1-1; a possible D gene is TRBD1 (5 bases). Germline V gene lookup returns CDR1 SGDLS and CDR2 YYNGEE. Trimming shortened V by 3 bases and J by 3 bases, and 15 bases separated the two germline ends. CDR3 size: 15 residues. As DNA, the CDR3 is TGTGCCAGCAGCGCACCAGGGAGCGGGTACACTGAAGCTTTCTTT. Protein product: CASSAPGSGYTEAFF.

Turning to this clone: This CDR3 is also generated by other DNA sequences in the sample. The genes are TRBV19 and TRBJ1-1; 7 positions match TRBD1. The trim removed 3 bases at V and 7 bases at J, leaving 2 bases unmatched. CDR3 length: 12 residues. The V gene's germline CDR1 is LNHDA and CDR2 SQIVND (reference sequence). The CDR3 sequence is CASSIRQGEAFF. The CDR3 bases are TGTGCCAGTAGTATTCGACAGGGTGAAGCTTTCTTT. The full variable domain, its missing parts supplied by reference TRBV19 and TRBJ1-1, is DGGITQSPKYLFRKEGQNVTLSCEQNLNHDAMYWYRQDPGQGLRLIYYSQIVNDFQKGDIAEGYSVSREKKESFPLTVTSAQKNPTAFYLCASSIRQGEAFFGQGTRLTVV.

This clone has more than one count but fewer than ten. The sample has other DNA sequences that encode this CDR3 too. This sequence joins TRBV15 and TRBJ1-1; no clear D. CDR3 length: 13 amino acids. Germline V gene data show CDR1 as LNHNV and CDR2 as YYDKDF (reference sequence). V was pared by 5 bases and J by 0 bases, with 7 bases between. CDR3 DNA: TGTGCCACCAGCGGGCCTATGAACACTGAAGCTTTCTTT. As protein: CATSGPMNTEAFF.

A single count supports this clone. The chain carries TRBV19 and TRBJ2-7; 9 bases are a match to TRBD1. Looked up from germline, CDR1 is LNHDA and CDR2 is SQIVND (reference sequence). The CDR3 is 16 residues long. Trimming removed 5 bases from V and 2 bases from J; junction bases left unmatched: 10. Here the CDR3 reads CASSPSPGTGTYEQYF. The CDR3 DNA follows: TGTGCCAGTAGTCCCTCGCCAGGGACAGGGACCTACGAGCAGTACTTC. The variable domain in full, completed from reference TRBV19 and TRBJ2-7, reads DGGITQSPKYLFRKEGQNVTLSCEQNLNHDAMYWYRQDPGQGLRLIYYSQIVNDFQKGDIAEGYSVSREKKESFPLTVTSAQKNPTAFYLCASSPSPGTGTYEQYFGPGTRLTVT.

The CDR3 DNA follows: TGTGCCAGCTCACCACGCGCACAGGGGACCACAGATACGCAGTATTTT. Amino acid sequence: CASSPRAQGTTDTQYF. This rearrangement joins TRBV18 to TRBJ2-3; 7 bases agree with TRBD1. Per germline, CDR1 KGHSH and CDR2 LQKENI. The CDR3 runs 16 residues. The V and J ends lost 1 base and 2 bases, in that order; junction bases with no gene match: 6.

The rearrangement uses TRBV19 and TRBJ1-1, with 7 bases identical to TRBD1. Germline CDR1 and CDR2: LNHDA and SQIVND (reference sequence). The junction had 11 bases not matched to a gene; V was cut back by 9 bases and J by 7 bases. The CDR3 runs to 13 residues. CDR3 sequence reads: CASNPHRGGEAFF. Written as DNA, the CDR3 is TGTGCCAGCAACCCCCACAGGGGAGGTGAAGCTTTCTTT.

The chain uses TRBV11-2 and TRBJ2-1; 9 nucleotides match TRBD2. The ends lost 4 bases at V and 10 bases at J; junction bases unmatched: 11. CDR1 SGHAT and CDR2 FQNNGV come from the germline V gene. This CDR3 contains 15 residues. DNA of the CDR3: TGTGCCAGCAGCTCCGGCGGGAGGGGCCTCAGGGAGCAGTTCTTC. This gives the protein CASSSGGRGLREQFF.

CDR3 in amino acids: CASGSGGAGEQYF. In DNA form, the CDR3 reads TGTGCCAGCGGGAGCGGCGGGGCTGGGGAGCAGTACTTC. The genes are TRBV6-5 and TRBJ2-5; D is possibly TRBD2 (6 bases). Looked up from germline, CDR1 is MNHEY and CDR2 is SVGAGI. This CDR3 has 13 residues. Trimming pared 8 bases from V and 11 bases from J, leaving 21 bases between.

V and J are TRBV5-5 and TRBJ2-3, with 13 bases matching TRBD2. Looked up from germline, CDR1 is SGHKS and CDR2 is YYEKEE (reference sequence). The CDR3 sequence is 14 residues long. The junction had 1 base not matched to a gene; V was cut back by 1 base and J by 8 bases. The CDR3 loop reads CASSLRLAGGTQYF. CDR3 DNA: TGTGCCAGCAGCTTGCGACTAGCGGGAGGTACGCAGTATTTT.